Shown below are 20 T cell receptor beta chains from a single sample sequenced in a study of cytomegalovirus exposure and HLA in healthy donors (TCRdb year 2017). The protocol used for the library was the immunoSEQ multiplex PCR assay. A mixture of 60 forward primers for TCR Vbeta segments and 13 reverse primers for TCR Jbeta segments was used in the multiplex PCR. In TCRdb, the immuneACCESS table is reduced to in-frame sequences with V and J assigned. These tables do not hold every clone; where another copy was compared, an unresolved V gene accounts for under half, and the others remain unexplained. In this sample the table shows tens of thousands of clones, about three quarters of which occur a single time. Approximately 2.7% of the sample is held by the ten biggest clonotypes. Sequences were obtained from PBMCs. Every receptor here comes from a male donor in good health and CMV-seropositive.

CDR3 nucleotide sequence: TGCGCCAGCAGCTTCTCCGGGACAGGGGCAGAGACCCAGTACTTC. It encodes CASSFSGTGAETQYF. The chain is built from TRBV5-1 and TRBJ2-5, with 10 bases fitting TRBD1. CDR3 length equals 15 residues. Germline lookup yields CDR1 SGHRS and CDR2 YFSETQ. The ends lost 2 bases at V and 4 bases at J; junction bases unmatched: 5.

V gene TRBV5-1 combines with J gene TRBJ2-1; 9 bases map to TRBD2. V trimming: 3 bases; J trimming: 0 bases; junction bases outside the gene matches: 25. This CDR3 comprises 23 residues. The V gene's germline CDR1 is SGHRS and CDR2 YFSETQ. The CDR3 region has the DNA TGCGCCAGCAGCTGGCCCGCAGGGGGGGGAGAGCTAGCGGGGATGAGCTCCTACAATGAGCAGTTCTTC. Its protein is CASSWPAGGGELAGMSSYNEQFF.

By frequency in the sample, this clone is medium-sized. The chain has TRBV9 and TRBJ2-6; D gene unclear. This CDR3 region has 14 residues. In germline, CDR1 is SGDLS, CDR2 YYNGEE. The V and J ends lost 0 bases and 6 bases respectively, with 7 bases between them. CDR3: CASSVGPAANVLTF. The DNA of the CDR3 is TGTGCCAGCAGCGTAGGGCCCGCGGCCAACGTCCTGACTTTC.

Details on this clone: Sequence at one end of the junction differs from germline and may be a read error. CDR3 region: CASSSRAGPPYKEQFF. The CDR3 DNA follows: TGTGCCAGCAGTTCGAGGGCGGGGCCCCCCTACAAGGAGCAGTTCTTC. The chain uses TRBV6-8 and TRBJ2-1, with D perhaps TRBD2 (6 bases). The CDR3 is 16 amino acids. Germline CDR1 and CDR2: MNHGY and SAAAGT.

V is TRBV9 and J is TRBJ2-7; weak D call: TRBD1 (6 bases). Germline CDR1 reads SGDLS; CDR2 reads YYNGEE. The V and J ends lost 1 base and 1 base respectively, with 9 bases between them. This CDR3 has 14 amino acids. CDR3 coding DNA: TGTGCCAGCAGCGTATCCGGACAGTCCTACGAGCAGTACTTC. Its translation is CASSVSGQSYEQYF.

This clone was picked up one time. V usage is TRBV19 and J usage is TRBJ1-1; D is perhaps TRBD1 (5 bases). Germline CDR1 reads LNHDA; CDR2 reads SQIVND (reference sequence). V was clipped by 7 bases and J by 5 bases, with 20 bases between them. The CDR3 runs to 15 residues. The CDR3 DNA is TGTGCCAGTACCACATGGGGCAGGCAGGGTACTGAAGCTTTCTTT. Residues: CASTTWGRQGTEAFF.

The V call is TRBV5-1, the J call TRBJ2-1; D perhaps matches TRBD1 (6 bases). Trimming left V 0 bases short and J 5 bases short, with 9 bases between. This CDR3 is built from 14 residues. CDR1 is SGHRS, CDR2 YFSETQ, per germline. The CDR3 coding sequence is TGCGCCAGCAGCTTGGGGACAGACAACAATGAGCAGTTCTTC. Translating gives CASSLGTDNNEQFF.

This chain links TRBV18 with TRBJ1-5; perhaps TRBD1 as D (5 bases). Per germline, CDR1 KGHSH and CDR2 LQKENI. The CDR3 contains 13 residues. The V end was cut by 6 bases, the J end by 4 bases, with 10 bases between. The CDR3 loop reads CASSGQANQPQHF. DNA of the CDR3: TGTGCCAGCTCGGGGCAGGCAAATCAGCCCCAGCATTTT.

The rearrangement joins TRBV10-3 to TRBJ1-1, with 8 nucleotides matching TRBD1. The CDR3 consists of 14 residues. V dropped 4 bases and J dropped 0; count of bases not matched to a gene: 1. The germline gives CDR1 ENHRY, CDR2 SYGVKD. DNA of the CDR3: TGTGCCATCAGTGGGACAGGGTTGAACACTGAAGCTTTCTTT. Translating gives CAISGTGLNTEAFF.

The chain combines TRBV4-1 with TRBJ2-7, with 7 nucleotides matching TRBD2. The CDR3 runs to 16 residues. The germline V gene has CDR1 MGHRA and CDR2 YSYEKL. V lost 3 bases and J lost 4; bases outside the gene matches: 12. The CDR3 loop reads CASSQRGLAGIYEQYF. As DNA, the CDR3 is TGCGCCAGCAGCCAGCGGGGGTTGGCAGGGATTTACGAGCAGTACTTC.

CDR3 bases: TGTGCCATCAGTGTAGACTTGTACGAGCAGTACTTC. The encoded protein is CAISVDLYEQYF. The chain couples TRBV10-3 to TRBJ2-7, with D hard to call. Germline values: CDR1 ENHRY, CDR2 SYGVKD. V shed 4 bases and J shed 4 bases, with 8 bases lying between them. The CDR3 sequence is 12 residues long.

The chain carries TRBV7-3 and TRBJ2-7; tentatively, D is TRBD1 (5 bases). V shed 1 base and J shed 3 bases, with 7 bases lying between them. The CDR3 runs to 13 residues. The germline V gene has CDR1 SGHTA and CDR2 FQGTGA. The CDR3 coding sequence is TGTGCCAGCAGCTTAATGCAGGGCTACGAGCAGTACTTC. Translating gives CASSLMQGYEQYF.

Written as DNA, the CDR3 is TGTGCCAGCTCACCAACAGGGCTTGAAAAACTGTTTTTT. The encoded protein is CASSPTGLEKLFF. The chain uses TRBV18 and TRBJ1-4; D possibly corresponds to TRBD1 (6 bases). This CDR3 region has 13 residues. V lost 2 bases and J 7 bases, leaving 8 bases between the germline ends. Looked up from germline, CDR1 is KGHSH and CDR2 is LQKENI.

Here the CDR3 DNA reads TGTGCCAGCACCCTCACCATCCTCGGGGATTCACCCCTCCACTTT. Encoded protein: CASTLTILGDSPLHF. The V gene is TRBV6-6, the J gene TRBJ1-6; D unresolved. The CDR3 runs 15 residues. In germline, CDR1 is MNHNY, CDR2 SVGAGI (reference sequence). With 7 bases removed from V and 8 bases from J, the gap between germline ends came to 18 bases.

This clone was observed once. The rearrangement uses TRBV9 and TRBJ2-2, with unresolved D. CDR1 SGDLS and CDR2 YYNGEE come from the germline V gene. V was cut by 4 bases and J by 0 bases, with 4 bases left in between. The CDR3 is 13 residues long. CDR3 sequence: CASSRANTGELFF. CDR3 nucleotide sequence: TGTGCCAGCAGCCGTGCGAACACCGGGGAGCTGTTTTTT. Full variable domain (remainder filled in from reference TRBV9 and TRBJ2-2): DSGVTQTPKHLITATGQRVTLRCSPRSGDLSVYWYQQSLDQGLQFLIQYYNGEERAKGNILERFSAQQFPDLHSELNLSSLELGDSALYFCASSRANTGELFFGEGSRLTVL.

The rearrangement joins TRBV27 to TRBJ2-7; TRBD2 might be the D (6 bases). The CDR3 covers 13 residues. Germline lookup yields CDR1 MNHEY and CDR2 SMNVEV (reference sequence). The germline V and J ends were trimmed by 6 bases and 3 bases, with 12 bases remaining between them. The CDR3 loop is CASRPGLYYEQYF. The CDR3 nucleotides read TGTGCCAGCAGACCGGGACTCTACTACGAGCAGTACTTC.

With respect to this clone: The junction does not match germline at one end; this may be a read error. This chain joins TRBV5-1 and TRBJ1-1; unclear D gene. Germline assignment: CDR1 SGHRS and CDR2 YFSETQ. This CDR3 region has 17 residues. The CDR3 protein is CVSSPRPPRDGNTEAFF. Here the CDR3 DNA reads TGCGTCAGCAGCCCTCGGCCGCCACGGGATGGGAACACTGAAGCTTTCTTT.

The CDR3 coding sequence is TGTGCCAGTAGCCCTATGACTCTCCTTAATGAAAAACTGTTTTTT. This sequence encodes CASSPMTLLNEKLFF. The chain couples TRBV19 to TRBJ1-4; D remains ambiguous. Trimming took off 6 bases at V and 4 bases at J, with 15 bases between the two ends. This CDR3 is 15 amino acids long. CDR1 LNHDA and CDR2 SQIVND come from the germline V gene (reference sequence).

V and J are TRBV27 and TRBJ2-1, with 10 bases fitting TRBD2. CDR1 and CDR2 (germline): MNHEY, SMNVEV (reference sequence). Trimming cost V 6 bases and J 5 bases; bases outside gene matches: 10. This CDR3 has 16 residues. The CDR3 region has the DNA TGTGCCAGCAGGCTACTTCTAGCGGGAGCTCACAATGAGCAGTTCTTC. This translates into CASRLLLAGAHNEQFF.

DNA of the CDR3: TGTGCCAGCAGTAGGACAGGGCGGCCCAATGAGCAGTTCTTC. Its protein product is CASSRTGRPNEQFF. This chain uses TRBV28 with TRBJ2-1; 8 positions agree with TRBD1. This CDR3 is 14 amino acids long. After removal of 5 bases from V and 6 bases from J, the junction contained 6 bases not matched to a gene. Germline V gene data show CDR1 as MDHEN and CDR2 as SYDVKM.